The text below deals with one T cell receptor beta chain. Methods used by the authors: Amplification of reference gene primers was used by the study to estimate nucleated cell counts. The table came from immunoSEQ multiplex PCR; TCRdb's copy has only in-frame clones and leaves some out. That table is the source of V, J and clone size, and D and trimming were worked out from the DNA. The table lists 55,000 to 75,000 clones, roughly 84% of them singletons, with around 9.1% in the top ten. The V segment lost 0 bases and the J segment 0 bases; nucleotides outside the gene matches: 3. CDR3 length: 17 amino acids. Germline V gene data show CDR1 as SGHTA and CDR2 as FQGNSA. The sample comes from a study of blood T cell repertoires in COVID-19. Study details: Some COVID-19 samples were acute and others convalescent; all came from the United States, Italy and Spain. The analysed material was cDNA or gDNA that came from T cells, B-cell-depleted T cells, or PBMCs.

Patients of the Seattle cohort, enrolled during active infection, were followed longitudinally. This clonotype originated in a man older than 75 with COVID-19, enrolled during active disease. What was sequenced was peripheral blood. The V gene is TRBV7-2, the J gene TRBJ2-1; TRBD2 agrees at 9 bases. The CDR3 DNA sequence: TGTGCCAGCAGCTTAGCTAGCGGGGGAAACTCCTACAATGAGCAGTTCTTC. Translation: CASSLASGGNSYNEQFF.